The source of this TCR beta chain is a study of OX40 agonist ivuxolimab in advanced cancers. Study background: Dose-escalation subjects each had hepatocellular carcinoma, melanoma, renal cell or head and neck cancer. Of the patients, three showed partial responses, one with hepatocellular carcinoma and two with cutaneous melanoma. The group had a mean age of 60 years, ranged from 23 to 79, and was 82.7% male.

Points on this clone: Its target is unknown. The same CDR3 can be traced to other DNA sequences in this sample.

Points from the study as a whole: Circulating CD4+ and CD8+ T cells showed clonal expansion by week 6 at 0.1 to 3.0 mg/kg.

V lost 9 bases to trimming and J lost 8 bases, with 16 bases between them. Germline V lookup: CDR1 LNHNV, CDR2 YYDKDF (reference sequence). There are 13 residues in the CDR3. This table comes from immunoSEQ multiplex PCR, and its TCRdb copy is limited to in-frame clones, with some not included. Altogether under 70,000 clones are present, approximately 83% being singletons, with the ten largest covering nearly 4.5%. The genes are TRBV15 and TRBJ2-2; the D gene could be TRBD1 or TRBD2 (6 bases each). This receptor was identified in an adult with an advanced solid tumor such as melanoma, head and neck, liver or kidney cancer. Material: CD4+ or CD8+ T cells sorted from blood, obtained in a trial of the OX40 agonist ivuxolimab. CDR3 DNA sequence: TGTGCCACTGCCGGGGGCCGGGGAGGGGAGCTGTTTTTT. This sequence encodes CATAGGRGGELFF.